The 28 T cell receptor beta chains below come from one sample, sequenced in a study of T cells in Graves' hyperthyroidism and ophthalmopathy. Researchers amplified the TCR beta CDR3 regions from RNA transcripts. HTBI primers were used for first-round RT-PCR of the TCR CDR3. Each CDR3 protein gets one entry after TCRdb re-called the multiplex PCR reads with MiXCR. The data contain 250,000 to 300,000 distinct CDR3 sequences, approximately 15% of them singletons. The sample comprised blood. Receptor source: a woman between 35 and 50 years old with Graves' hyperthyroidism.

This clonotype was detected ten times or more. This rearrangement joins TRBV24-1 to TRBJ2-3; tentative D call: TRBD2 (5 bases). The CDR3 has 15 amino acids. In germline, CDR1 is KGHDR, CDR2 SFDVKD. Trimming left V 3 bases short and J 3 bases short, with 12 bases between. This CDR3 reads CATSDPGLSTDTQYF. Here the CDR3 DNA reads TGTGCCACCAGTGATCCCGGACTGTCAACAGATACGCAGTATTTT.

This clonotype was observed many times. The chain links TRBV12-3 or TRBV12-4 to TRBJ1-2, with D tentatively TRBD1 (5 bases). Trimming left V 4 bases short and J 7 bases short, with 16 bases between. The CDR3 is 14 residues long. This CDR3 is CASSSTGLQPGYTF. The CDR3, as DNA: TGTGCCAGCAGTTCGACGGGGCTACAGCCTGGCTACACCTTC.

This clonotype was counted many times. The chain joins TRBV4-1 to TRBJ2-5; tentatively, D is TRBD1 (5 bases). The V gene's germline CDR1 is MGHRA and CDR2 YSYEKL. Between the trimmed V and J ends, which lost 1 base and 4 bases, there was a span of 10 bases. This CDR3 comprises 14 residues. The CDR3 region is CASSQGGTGETQYF. In nucleotides, the CDR3 is TGCGCCAGCAGCCAAGGGGGCACCGGAGAGACCCAGTACTTC.

There are a few counts of this clonotype. This chain uses TRBV4-2 with TRBJ2-3, with 9 bases aligning to TRBD1. Trimming at V came to 4 bases and at J to 4 bases, leaving 6 bases not matched to a gene. Germline CDR1 is LGHNA and CDR2 is YNFKEQ. This CDR3 is 15 amino acids long. CDR3 residues: CASSPGQGRADTQYF. The CDR3 DNA sequence: TGTGCCAGCAGCCCCGGACAGGGGAGAGCAGATACGCAGTATTTT.

This clonotype was seen repeatedly, ten times or more. The CDR3 loop is CASSFTRTGREQYF. The CDR3 DNA reads TGTGCCAGCAGCTTCACTCGGACAGGGCGCGAGCAGTACTTC. The V and J genes are TRBV11-2 and TRBJ2-7; TRBD1 agrees at 8 bases. Trimming at V came to 3 bases and at J to 6 bases, leaving 7 bases not matched to a gene. Germline CDR1 reads SGHAT; CDR2 reads FQNNGV. The CDR3 runs to 14 residues.

The rearrangement uses TRBV19 and TRBJ2-3; 9 nucleotides match TRBD1. This CDR3 contains 16 residues. V gave up 5 bases and J gave up 4 bases; unmatched junction bases: 10. From germline, CDR1 is LNHDA and CDR2 SQIVND (reference sequence). The CDR3 loop reads CASSFGQGIYADTQYF. The CDR3 DNA is TGTGCCAGTAGTTTCGGACAGGGGATCTACGCAGATACGCAGTATTTT.

Ten or more counts support this clonotype. The chain is built from TRBV6-1 and TRBJ2-1; 15 bases map to TRBD2. Germline trimming cut 0 bases from V and 3 bases from J; bases unmatched to any gene: 6. From germline, CDR1 is MNHNS and CDR2 SASEGT. This CDR3 is 19 amino acids long. The CDR3 loop is CASSEARTSGRARYNEQFF. DNA of the CDR3: TGTGCCAGCAGTGAAGCCAGGACTAGCGGGAGGGCCCGCTACAATGAGCAGTTCTTC.

To note about this clonotype: A much larger clone sits a single nucleotide away, making a read error possible. This chain joins TRBV2 and TRBJ2-1, with TRBD1 matching over 8 bases. Per germline, CDR1 SNHLY and CDR2 FYNNEI. The CDR3 runs 15 residues. The CDR3 nucleotides are TGTGCCAGCAGTGAAATGGCAGGGGGCTACAATGGGCAGTTCTTC. It yields the protein CASSEMAGGYNGQFF. The full variable domain, with the rest looked up from reference TRBV2 and TRBJ2-1, is EPEVTQTPSHQVTQMGQEVILRCVPISNHLYFYWYRQILGQKVEFLVSFYNNEISEKSEIFDDQFSVERPDGSNFTLKIRSTKLEDSAMYFCASSEMAGGYNGQFFGPGTRLTVL.

V and J are TRBV7-9 and TRBJ2-3; the match to TRBD1 covers 10 bases. Germline V gene lookup returns CDR1 SEHNR and CDR2 FQNEAQ (reference sequence). The CDR3 runs to 16 residues. Trimming took 5 bases from V and 2 from J; bases not matched to a gene: 7. The CDR3 here is CASSGDRGQFTDTQYF. CDR3 DNA sequence: TGTGCCAGCAGCGGAGACAGGGGGCAGTTCACAGATACGCAGTATTTT.

This clonotype was detected ten times or more. This sequence joins TRBV6-1 and TRBJ2-3, with D unresolved. Per germline, CDR1 MNHNS and CDR2 SASEGT. The CDR3 has 12 amino acids. Trimming stripped 4 bases from V and 6 bases from J, with 8 bases between. In DNA, the CDR3 is TGTGCCAGCAGTGCCCATAGGGATACGCAGTATTTT. Amino acid sequence: CASSAHRDTQYF.

This clonotype was seen ten or more times. This chain uses TRBV18 with TRBJ1-1; D might be TRBD1 (5 bases). This CDR3 region has 15 residues. The ends were cut back, 3 bases at V and 7 bases at J, with 18 bases in the middle. Germline V gives CDR1 KGHSH, CDR2 LQKENI. CDR3 region: CASSPQPQPRGEAFF. The DNA for the CDR3 is TGTGCCAGCTCACCTCAACCTCAACCGAGGGGTGAAGCTTTCTTT.

Concerning this clonotype itself: With a much larger clone just one base away, this may be a read error. The chain employs TRBV2 and TRBJ2-7; 15 positions agree with TRBD2. The CDR3 contains 16 residues. Germline CDR1 SNHLY, CDR2 FYNNEI. J lost 7 bases, V lost 7 bases, and 11 bases had no gene match. CDR3 amino acids: CASTTGLAGGRGEQYF. The CDR3 region has the DNA TGTGCCAGCACTACGGGACTAGCGGGAGGTCGGGGTGAGCAGTACTTC.

The chain is built from TRBV15 and TRBJ2-1; weak D call: TRBD2 (6 bases). This CDR3 spans 14 amino acids. CDR1 and CDR2 (germline): LNHNV, YYDKDF (reference sequence). V lost 7 bases to trimming and J lost 0 bases, with 10 bases between them. The CDR3 loop reads CATTGTVSYNEQFF. CDR3 DNA sequence: TGTGCCACCACCGGGACTGTCTCCTACAATGAGCAGTTCTTC.

This clonotype has more than one count but fewer than ten. This sequence joins TRBV19 and TRBJ2-7; 8 bases match TRBD1. Germline assignment: CDR1 LNHDA and CDR2 SQIVND (reference sequence). V lost 2 bases, J lost 5 bases, and 5 bases stayed unmatched. The CDR3 extends over 14 amino acids. The CDR3 nucleotides read TGTGCCAGTAGTATAAGACAGGGGCGCGACGAGCAGTACTTC. Residues: CASSIRQGRDEQYF. Looking up the rest from reference TRBV19 and TRBJ2-7 gives the full variable domain: DGGITQSPKYLFRKEGQNVTLSCEQNLNHDAMYWYRQDPGQGLRLIYYSQIVNDFQKGDIAEGYSVSREKKESFPLTVTSAQKNPTAFYLCASSIRQGRDEQYFGPGTRLTVT.

The rearrangement links TRBV28 to TRBJ2-4; weak D call: TRBD1 (6 bases). Per the germline V gene, CDR1 is MDHEN and CDR2 is SYDVKM. Trimming stripped 4 bases from V and 6 bases from J, with 10 bases between. The CDR3 contains 13 residues. The CDR3 sequence is CASSSGVSNIQYF. The CDR3 coding sequence is TGTGCCAGCAGTTCAGGGGTTTCAAACATTCAGTACTTC.

This clonotype was found many times. This chain joins TRBV6-2 or TRBV6-3 and TRBJ2-1; D possibly corresponds to TRBD2 (6 bases). Looked up from germline, CDR1 is MNHEY and CDR2 is SVGEGT. V dropped 0 bases and J dropped 3 bases, with 9 bases sitting between them. The CDR3 is made up of 15 amino acids. The CDR3 DNA is TGTGCCAGCAGTTACTCTAGCGGTAACTACAATGAGCAGTTCTTC. This gives the protein CASSYSSGNYNEQFF.

In its sample, this clonotype was seen a few times. The CDR3: CASGLEAGETQYF. The CDR3 region has the DNA TGTGCTAGTGGTTTGGAGGCTGGAGAGACCCAGTACTTC. The V call is TRBV12-5, the J call TRBJ2-5; D is ambiguous. The CDR3 is made up of 13 amino acids. CDR1 LGHNT and CDR2 FRNRAP come from the germline V gene. The V end lost 1 base, the J end lost 4 bases, and 7 bases lay between the germline ends.

Comments on this clonotype: This clone may be a read error of a much larger clone one base away. CDR3 sequence: CASSLDWETDTQYF. The DNA for the CDR3 is TGTGCCAGCAGCCTAGACTGGGAGACAGATACGCAGTATTTT. The chain joins TRBV7-2 to TRBJ2-3; TRBD2 might be the D (5 bases). The CDR3 sequence is 14 residues long. Germline assignment: CDR1 SGHTA and CDR2 FQGNSA. The V gene lost 5 bases and the J gene lost 3 bases, with 12 bases spanning the gap.

The table lists this clonotype with many counts. The chain couples TRBV7-3 to TRBJ2-3; possible D gene TRBD2, 5 bases. Germline CDR1 SGHTA, CDR2 FQGTGA. The V gene lost 3 bases and the J gene lost 1 base, with 8 bases spanning the gap. The CDR3 spans 14 residues. The CDR3 DNA is TGTGCCAGCAGCTTGGGTAGCGGCACAGATACGCAGTATTTT. This gives the protein CASSLGSGTDTQYF.

This clonotype was seen repeatedly, ten times or more. The chain uses TRBV2 and TRBJ2-3; tentative D call: TRBD2 (6 bases). The germline V gene encodes CDR1 SNHLY and CDR2 FYNNEI. The CDR3 runs to 15 residues. The ends were cut back, 5 bases at V and 2 bases at J, with 14 bases in the middle. The CDR3 bases are TGTGCCAGCAGTTTCCGGGAGAGGCACACAGATACGCAGTATTTT. It codes for CASSFRERHTDTQYF.

Ten or more counts support this clonotype. The chain employs TRBV10-3 and TRBJ1-2; no clear D. The CDR3 runs to 14 residues. The germline CDR1 and CDR2 sequences are ENHRY and SYGVKD. V lost 0 bases and J 8 bases, leaving 13 bases between the germline ends. The CDR3 DNA reads as TGTGCCATCAGTGAGTCGATGGTCTCGGAGGGCTACACCTTC. Translating gives CAISESMVSEGYTF.

The J gene is TRBJ2-1, the V gene TRBV4-1; no clear D gene. Trimming took 3 bases from V and 5 from J, leaving 20 bases between them. Germline CDR1 is MGHRA and CDR2 is YSYEKL. The CDR3 is 17 residues long. This chain's CDR3 is CASSHFPSEVGDNEQFF. CDR3 DNA: TGCGCCAGCAGCCATTTCCCCAGCGAAGTCGGAGACAATGAGCAGTTCTTC.

Ten or more counts support this clonotype. V and J are TRBV10-1 and TRBJ1-4; D is unclear. The CDR3 sequence is 16 residues long. The V gene's germline CDR1 is WNHNN and CDR2 SYGVQD (reference sequence). Trimming removed 3 bases at V and 3 bases at J, with 14 bases between. The CDR3 loop reads CASSDGRNRANEKLFF. As DNA, the CDR3 is TGCGCCAGCAGTGATGGTCGGAATCGAGCTAATGAAAAACTGTTTTTT.

This clonotype appeared once. CDR3 sequence: CASSNLAGVGQETQYF. CDR3 coding DNA: TGTGCCAGTAGTAACCTAGCGGGAGTGGGTCAAGAGACCCAGTACTTC. The J gene is TRBJ2-5, the V gene TRBV19; 10 positions agree with TRBD2. After removal of 4 bases from V and 2 bases from J, the junction contained 7 bases not matched to a gene. This CDR3 contains 16 residues. The germline CDR1 and CDR2 sequences are LNHDA and SQIVND (reference sequence).

On this clonotype itself: This sequence may be a read error, since a much larger clone differs from it by one base. The chain links TRBV3-1 to TRBJ2-1; possibly TRBD1 for D (5 bases). Between the trimmed V and J ends, which lost 7 bases and 15 bases, there was a span of 19 bases. The V gene's germline CDR1 is LGHDT and CDR2 YNNKEL (reference sequence). This CDR3 has 12 amino acids. The CDR3 is CASNGADRVLFF. As DNA, the CDR3 is TGTGCCAGCAATGGGGCGGACCGTGTGTTGTTCTTC.

This clonotype showed up just a few times. The rearrangement joins TRBV29-1 to TRBJ2-5, with a weak D call TRBD1 (5 bases). With 5 bases removed from V and 5 bases from J, the gap between germline ends came to 12 bases. This CDR3 is built from 12 residues. Germline V gene sequence: CDR1 SQVTM, CDR2 ANQGSEA. The CDR3 protein is CSVHTGAETQYF. DNA for the CDR3: TGCAGCGTTCACACAGGAGCGGAGACCCAGTACTTC.

This clonotype was detected many times. This chain links TRBV6-6 with TRBJ2-3, with D perhaps matching TRBD2 (6 bases). CDR1 is MNHNY and CDR2 is SVGAGI in the germline V gene (reference sequence). The CDR3 spans 14 residues. Trimming removed 2 bases from V and 0 bases from J, with 6 bases in between. CDR3 protein: CASSYGGSTDTQYF. CDR3 nucleotide sequence: TGTGCCAGCAGTTACGGGGGGAGCACAGATACGCAGTATTTT.

This chain joins TRBV7-6 and TRBJ1-6; D is unresolved. Germline CDR1 is SGHVS and CDR2 is FNYEAQ. Trimming removed 1 base from V and 10 bases from J, with 14 bases in between. The CDR3 has 15 amino acids. CDR3 residues: CASSLGGTNRSPLHF. In nucleotides, the CDR3 is TGTGCCAGCAGCTTAGGGGGAACAAATCGGTCACCCCTCCACTTT.